This TCR beta chain was recovered during a study of blood T cells in healthy people across ages (dated by TCRdb to about 2015). About the full investigation: In model experiments, template switching captured roughly one uniquely barcoded TCR beta cDNA molecule for every two T cells. The donors were divided into four age groups: young (average approximately 15 years), middle-aged (about 39), aged (approximately 62) and long-lived (roughly 86). Age-related changes in TCR beta repertoire diversity were measured in the study by deep sequencing normalized with unique cDNA molecular identifiers. For two donors (one aged 18 to 29 and one aged 80 or older), the study analyzed two additional independent replicas of 1 million unique cDNA reads from the same blood draw. To avoid experimental bias, donors of different ages were distributed randomly across sequencing lanes.

Library generation was performed with 5' RACE. Sequencing was carried out with an Illumina HiSeq 2500. A second roughly 7 to 12 cycle PCR used a sample-barcoded 5' primer and a J-beta primer mix. A template-switch 5' adaptor carrying 12 random nucleotides introduced a unique molecular identifier onto each TCR beta cDNA molecule. At least 3 million CDR3-containing paired-end reads were obtained from each sample. The Mint cDNA synthesis kit, primed by a TRBC-specific oligonucleotide, was used to synthesize first-strand cDNA from all RNA. Following uracil-DNA glycosylase treatment, all cDNA underwent a first 18-cycle PCR with the universal primers M1SS and BC2_uni_R. Processing in the source paper ran as follows. For normalization, 1 million high-quality reads were randomly selected from each sample, with every read carrying a distinct molecular identifier. Reads with shared molecular identifiers were discarded instead of being binned into consensus sequences. CDR3 identification, clonotype clustering and error correction used MiTCR with a Q25 quality threshold and the strictest error-elimination algorithm. A nonparametric unseen species model with Euler transformation was used to estimate lower-bound total TCR beta diversity. TCRdb redid the processing of the public reads, applying fastp at Q25 and MiXCR, and retained in-frame beta chains. All rows with the same CDR3 protein become a single entry with the most common DNA and genes. Clone size and V and J calls follow TCRdb, not the original study. For this sample the table gives roughly 1,300,000 distinct CDR3 sequences, of which approximately 63% were detected only once. The ten largest clonotypes hold over 5.5% of the sample.

A single count supports this clonotype. The target of this receptor is not known. No quality values exist for individual bases; no much larger clone is one base distant. Reading from cysteine to phenylalanine, the CDR3 counts 15 amino acids. CDR3 DNA is the only sequence kept; it has 45 bases, read in frame from the first base. CDR1 and CDR2 are drawn from the germline V gene (reference sequence): LNHNV, YYDKDF. Unmatched junction bases come to 7, with V trimmed by 3 bases and J by 7 bases. Systemically healthy Caucasian individuals from Russia, 39 in total and aged about 6 to 100 years, were included as donors. Each donor gave approximately 10 milliliters of peripheral blood, collected into EDTA-treated Vacutainer tubes. Ficoll-Paque density-gradient centrifugation was used to isolate PBMCs, with at least 7 million per sample. Trizol reagent was used to extract total RNA from the PBMCs, yielding at least 5.5 micrograms per sample. Naive CD45RAhigh/CD27high T cell percentages were measured by flow cytometry on a PBMC aliquot from every donor.

Results and caveats for the whole study, not just this receptor: Donor CMV infection status was unknown, potentially confounding age-related changes in expanded clonotypes. There was a strong correlation between observed TCR beta diversity and the percentage of naive T cells measured by flow cytometry. Compared with the aged group, the long-lived group had more naive CD4+ T cells, fewer expanded clones and increased TCR diversity, a pattern suggesting age selection. Conclusive comparison of naive and antigen-experienced compartments was prevented by the profiling of bulk unsorted PBMCs. Observed TCR beta diversity per million T cells fell roughly linearly with age, and a significant reduction was already apparent by age roughly 40. Total diversity estimates from one million sequenced T cells were considered lower bounds and underestimates.

This clonotype was obtained from a man aged 18 to 30 in good health. Specimen: blood. The rearranged chain carries TRBV15 and TRBJ2-1; TRBD2 agrees with 9 junctional bases. The CDR3 corresponds to CATSSLAGGANEQFF. The bases are TGTGCCACCAGCAGTTTGGCGGGAGGGGCGAATGAGCAGTTCTTC.